Listed below are T cell receptor beta chains from one sample, sequenced in a study of patients and donors after allogeneic stem cell transplantation. TCRdb re-called the RT-PCR reads with MiXCR, one entry per CDR3 protein. The table includes 920,000 or so distinct CDR3 sequences, over 15% detected once. Sequenced: blood, either unsorted or a sorted T cell fraction (not recorded which). These TCRs come from a human donor who was either an allogeneic HSCT recipient or a stem cell or donor lymphocyte infusion donor (not recorded which). It is not recorded whose cells these are; they may come from a transplant donor. CDR3s include the opening cysteine and the closing phenylalanine or tryptophan. The order of the fields is V gene, CDR3 protein.

TRBV15 CATSRLPLAGAITDTQYF
TRBV18 CASSRSPTSGGQYEQYF
TRBV2 CASSGRGISSYEQYF
TRBV6-1 CASSRGTGAVNEQFF
TRBV4-3 CASSQEQGYALNEQFF
TRBV9 CASSVERGRSTDTQYF
TRBV5-6 CASSLGEVYEKLFF
TRBV6-1 CASSTGGGNQPQHF
TRBV12-3/TRBV12-4 CASSIKYNEQFF
TRBV20-1 CSASRTGKSTDTQYF
TRBV4-1 CASSQRREQFF
TRBV7-2 CASSLGLPGAYEQYF
TRBV12-3/TRBV12-4 CASSNRDFHTDTQYF
TRBV12-3/TRBV12-4 CASSLPGGFYSQPQHF
TRBV2 CASSDRVSYNEQFF
TRBV12-3/TRBV12-4 CASSFLGQTYEQYF
TRBV27 CASLGTGTGAGYTF
TRBV7-9 CASSIGDRAYVNTEAFF
TRBV27 CASSSFSGGAIVEQYF
TRBV12-3/TRBV12-4 CASSFRDRPNQPQHF
TRBV20-1 CSAKSSGSYYNEQFF
TRBV15 CATSRGAENTEAFF
TRBV11-1 CASSLAFMGLAGYNEQFF
TRBV7-2 CASSRDRGVQETQYF
TRBV12-3/TRBV12-4 CASSSTGGNIQYF
TRBV9 CASSPKGTSGSYEQYF
TRBV7-3 CASSPGTDANYGYTF
TRBV6-1 CASRTTGDSNQPQHF
TRBV7-3 CASSPGWGRSNEQFF
TRBV6-5 CASSYGRRTAQETQYF
TRBV15 CATSREGQDWRNTEAFF
TRBV12-3/TRBV12-4 CASSPSVGRFYEQYF
TRBV7-6 CASSLHRVWGQGAIGTEAFF
TRBV27 CASIRKGGDSEAFF
TRBV27 CASSFTGVNEQFF
TRBV12-3/TRBV12-4 CASGKSGELFF
TRBV4-3 CASSQSRGGPPFANTGELFF
TRBV10-3 CAISGNKGVTNSPLHF
TRBV6-1 CASGTGANYEQYF